This TCR beta chain was recovered during a study of identical twins. General observations from the study: Cord blood beta clonotypes that were abundant carried fewer insertions, and memory repertoires showed no such trend.

Trimming at V came to 5 bases and at J to 3 bases, leaving 7 bases not matched to a gene. The CDR3 is made up of 14 amino acids. Germline values: CDR1 LGHDT, CDR2 YNNKEL (reference sequence). A universal primer site was incorporated via template switching, and the cDNA contained unique molecular identifiers. Each CDR3 protein gets one entry after TCRdb re-called the 5' RACE reads with MiXCR. Seen here are about 530,000 distinct CDR3 sequences, about a fifth observed once, and the top ten hold more than 0.4%. This clonotype was observed a few times. Its antigen remains unidentified. Healthy Caucasian donors formed the entire cohort. These data were also reused for a study on yellow fever vaccine responses in identical twins. That investigation notes: It has been reported that, in twins, the vaccine T cell response seemed partly convergent and partly personalized.

Input material: CD4+ T cells sorted from blood. This sequence joins TRBV3-1 and TRBJ2-7, with 7 bases matching TRBD1. The TCR originated in a young woman in good health. CDR3 in amino acids: CASSKVTGIYEQYF. The CDR3 DNA reads TGTGCCAGCAGCAAAGTGACAGGGATCTACGAGCAGTACTTC.